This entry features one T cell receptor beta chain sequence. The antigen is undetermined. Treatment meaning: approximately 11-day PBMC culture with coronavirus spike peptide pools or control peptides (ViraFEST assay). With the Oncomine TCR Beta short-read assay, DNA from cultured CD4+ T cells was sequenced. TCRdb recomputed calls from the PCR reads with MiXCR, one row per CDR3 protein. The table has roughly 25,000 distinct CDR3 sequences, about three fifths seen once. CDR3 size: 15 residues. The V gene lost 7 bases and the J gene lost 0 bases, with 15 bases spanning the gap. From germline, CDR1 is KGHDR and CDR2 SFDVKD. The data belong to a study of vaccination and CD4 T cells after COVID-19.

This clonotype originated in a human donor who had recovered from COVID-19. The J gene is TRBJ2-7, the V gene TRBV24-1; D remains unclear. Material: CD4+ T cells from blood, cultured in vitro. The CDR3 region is CATSPTGKGSYEQYF. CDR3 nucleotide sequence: TGTGCCACCAGCCCTACGGGTAAGGGCTCCTACGAGCAGTACTTC.